The 20 T cell receptor beta chains in this list originate from one sample, sequenced in a study of molecular identifiers for immune sequencing clone quantification. TCRdb recomputed calls from the PCR reads with MiXCR, one row per CDR3 protein. The sample has approximately 670,000 distinct CDR3 sequences, 15% to 20% seen once. The sample was naive CD8+ T cells from blood, with Jurkat cell RNA spiked in. The subset was: FACS-sorted CD8+CD4-CCR7+CD45RA+ naive T cells. All receptors derive from a human donor in good health. Some libraries in this study had Jurkat cell RNA spiked in.

The chain employs TRBV6-2 or TRBV6-3 and TRBJ2-7; D remains ambiguous. The CDR3 spans 14 residues. Per the germline V gene, CDR1 is MNHEY and CDR2 is SVGEGT. V was shortened by 3 bases and J by 6 bases, with 15 bases between the two germline ends. CDR3 DNA: TGTGCCAGCAGTTATATAGGGTTCCGCGGCGAGCAGTACTTC. Translating it yields CASSYIGFRGEQYF.

This clonotype was seen at least ten times. The chain couples TRBV20-1 to TRBJ2-7; no definite D call. The CDR3 totals 15 residues. Germline V gives CDR1 DFQATT, CDR2 SNEGSKA (reference sequence). V gave up 3 bases and J gave up 4 bases, with 19 bases separating them. This chain's CDR3 is CSASPLLPAVYEQYF. Written as DNA, the CDR3 is TGCAGTGCTAGCCCCCTGTTACCGGCTGTTTACGAGCAGTACTTC.

The sample holds many counts of this clonotype. The J gene is TRBJ1-5, the V gene TRBV28, with D perhaps TRBD1 (6 bases). Between the trimmed V and J ends, which lost 0 bases and 4 bases, there was a span of 7 bases. The germline CDR1 and CDR2 sequences are MDHEN and SYDVKM. This CDR3 spans 14 amino acids. The CDR3 DNA reads as TGTGCCAGCAGTTTATGGACAGGTAATCAGCCCCAGCATTTT. Its translation: CASSLWTGNQPQHF.

In regard to this clonotype: This clone may be a read error of a much larger clone one base away. This chain uses TRBV3-1 with TRBJ1-1; no reliable D call. V was shortened by 0 bases and J by 4 bases, with 15 bases between the two germline ends. The CDR3 spans 16 residues. In germline, CDR1 is LGHDT, CDR2 YNNKEL (reference sequence). The CDR3 DNA sequence: TGTGCCAGCAGCCAAGAGTATCCCGAGGTCGCCACTGAAGCTTTCTTT. Encoded protein: CASSQEYPEVATEAFF.

The chain recombines TRBV7-9 with TRBJ1-2, with 7 nucleotides matching TRBD1. The CDR3 covers 13 residues. V shed 5 bases, J shed 7 bases, and the junction held 7 bases outside the gene matches. CDR1 and CDR2 (germline): SEHNR, FQNEAQ (reference sequence). In DNA form, the CDR3 reads TGTGCCAGCAGCCCAGGGACAGTACCTGGCTACACCTTC. Translating it yields CASSPGTVPGYTF.

In the case of this clonotype: This sequence may be a read error, since a much larger clone differs from it by one base. This chain joins TRBV27 and TRBJ2-3; 10 bases line up with TRBD2. CDR1 and CDR2 (germline): MNHEY, SMNVEV (reference sequence). The CDR3 loop spans 15 amino acids. The V and J ends lost 3 bases and 4 bases, in that order; junction bases with no gene match: 4. CDR3 residues: CASSFRTSGADTQYF. CDR3 nucleotides: TGTGCCAGCAGTTTTCGGACTAGCGGTGCAGATACGCAGTATTTT.

Turning to this clonotype: This may stem from a read error, because a much larger clone lies one nucleotide away. This rearrangement joins TRBV7-2 to TRBJ2-7, with 8 bases lining up with TRBD2. V lost 5 bases to trimming and J lost 5 bases; unmatched junction nucleotides: 11. The CDR3 length is 15 residues. Germline loops: CDR1 SGHTA, CDR2 FQGNSA. The CDR3 DNA follows: TGTGCCAGCAGCAAAACTAGCGGTGGCGCCCACGAGCAGTACTTC. Encoded protein: CASSKTSGGAHEQYF.

The chain combines TRBV4-1 with TRBJ1-4; no clear D gene. The germline V gene has CDR1 MGHRA and CDR2 YSYEKL. The CDR3 sequence is 17 residues long. V lost 0 bases and J 8 bases, leaving 19 bases between the germline ends. CDR3 region: CASSQEGNAAPREKLFF. The CDR3, as DNA: TGCGCCAGCAGCCAAGAAGGTAATGCGGCGCCTAGGGAAAAACTGTTTTTT.

Of note for this clonotype: One end of the junction fails to match germline, which may point to a read error. V is TRBV12-3 or TRBV12-4 and J is TRBJ2-3; D is uncertain. This CDR3 has 13 amino acids. The CDR3 reads CASSLAGTDTQCF. CDR3 DNA: TGTGCCAGCAGTTTAGCGGGCACAGATACGCAGTGTTTT.

Only a few counts were recorded for this clonotype. The V gene is TRBV30, the J gene TRBJ1-2, with 9 bases fitting TRBD1. The CDR3 is made up of 14 amino acids. V was pared by 2 bases and J by 8 bases, with 9 bases of the junction left unmatched. Germline CDR1 GTSNPN, CDR2 SVGIG (reference sequence). For the CDR3, the DNA is TGTGCCTGGAGTCCCCTCGGGACAGGGCAGGGCTACACCTTC. Protein product: CAWSPLGTGQGYTF. The full variable domain, completed using reference TRBV30 and TRBJ1-2, is SQTIHQWPATLVQPVGSPLSLECTVEGTSNPNLYWYRQAAGRGLQLLFYSVGIGQISSEVPQNLSASRPQDRQFILSSKKLLLSDSGFYLCAWSPLGTGQGYTFGSGTRLTVV.

The CDR3, as DNA: TGTGCCAGCAGCCACGGACTAGGCTACACCGGGGAGCTGTTTTTT. This sequence encodes CASSHGLGYTGELFF. The chain carries TRBV3-1 and TRBJ2-2; 7 bases are shared with TRBD2. The V gene's germline CDR1 is LGHDT and CDR2 YNNKEL (reference sequence). Trimming at V came to 3 bases and at J to 3 bases, leaving 4 bases not matched to a gene. The CDR3 length is 15 residues.

This clonotype was picked up many times. The gene calls are TRBV18 and TRBJ1-1, with unresolved D. The germline V gene has CDR1 KGHSH and CDR2 LQKENI. The ends were cut back, 3 bases at V and 5 bases at J, with 22 bases in the middle. This CDR3 region has 17 residues. The CDR3 region is CASSPSSGVYRGTEAFF. In nucleotides, the CDR3 is TGTGCCAGCTCACCTTCTAGTGGAGTTTATCGGGGTACTGAAGCTTTCTTT. The full variable domain, completed using reference TRBV18 and TRBJ1-1, is NAGVMQNPRHLVRRRGQEARLRCSPMKGHSHVYWYRQLPEEGLKFMVYLQKENIIDESGMPKERFSAEFPKEGPSILRIQQVVRGDSAAYFCASSPSSGVYRGTEAFFGQGTRLTVV.

As concerns this clonotype: With a much larger clone just one base away, this may be a read error. The chain joins TRBV20-1 to TRBJ1-1; 10 positions match TRBD1. This CDR3 has 16 amino acids. Looked up from germline, CDR1 is DFQATT and CDR2 is SNEGSKA (reference sequence). CDR3 amino acids: CRGGQGLSGVTRKAFF. The CDR3 DNA reads as TGCAGGGGGGGACAGGGGCTTTCTGGCGTAACTAGAAAAGCTTTCTTT.

A remark on this clonotype: A read error may explain this, as a much larger clone is one base away. The rearrangement uses TRBV4-1 and TRBJ2-7; D gene ambiguous. The CDR3 sequence is 14 residues long. Deletions cut 1 base from V and 9 bases from J, with 16 bases between. Per germline, CDR1 MGHRA and CDR2 YSYEKL. CDR3 DNA sequence: TGCGCCAGCAGCCAAGTTACGGGTAGGCACGGGCAGTACTTC. This sequence encodes CASSQVTGRHGQYF.

In regard to this clonotype: The final CDR3 position lacks the conserved phenylalanine or tryptophan, pointing to a likely read error. The genes are TRBV3-1 and TRBJ2-2, with D possibly TRBD2 on 5 matching bases. The CDR3 loop spans 14 amino acids. The V end was cut by 4 bases, the J end by 6 bases, with 12 bases between. Looked up from germline, CDR1 is LGHDT and CDR2 is YNNKEL (reference sequence). The chain's CDR3 is CASSPRTGSGELFS. The CDR3 nucleotides are TGTGCCAGCAGCCCCCGGACTGGTTCCGGGGAGCTGTTTTCT.

The CDR3 region has the DNA TGCAGTGCTAGAGATGCCTATGGCTACACCTTC. Translated, it gives CSARDAYGYTF. This chain joins TRBV20-1 and TRBJ1-2; D call uncertain. CDR3 length: 11 residues. The ends were cut back, 0 bases at V and 4 bases at J, with 3 bases in the middle. The germline CDR1 and CDR2 sequences are DFQATT and SNEGSKA (reference sequence).

This clonotype has at least ten counts. The chain has TRBV15 and TRBJ2-1; D is possibly TRBD2 (6 bases). Germline-derived CDR1 and CDR2 are LNHNV and YYDKDF (reference sequence). Deletions cut 1 base from V and 8 bases from J, with 15 bases between. CDR3 length: 15 amino acids. DNA of the CDR3: TGTGCCACCAGCAGAGTGGTAGGCGGGGTAGATGAGCAGTTCTTC. Encoded protein: CATSRVVGGVDEQFF.

In the case of this clonotype: The likely explanation is a read error, given a far larger clone one base away. The V gene is TRBV7-6, the J gene TRBJ2-7, with D uncertain. In germline, CDR1 is SGHVS, CDR2 FNYEAQ. This CDR3 contains 12 residues. The CDR3 bases are TGTGCCAACAGCTTTGGTGGCGACGAGCAGTACTTC. This encodes CANSFGGDEQYF.

This clonotype showed up many times. This chain links TRBV19 with TRBJ2-7; 10 bases line up with TRBD1. Germline CDR1 LNHDA, CDR2 SQIVND (reference sequence). J was trimmed by 5 bases and V by 3 bases; bases with no gene match: 1. This CDR3 region has 13 residues. CDR3 loop: CASSIGTGDEQYF. The CDR3 DNA follows: TGTGCCAGTAGTATCGGGACAGGGGACGAGCAGTACTTC.

This clonotype was seen repeatedly, ten times or more. The chain is built from TRBV7-9 and TRBJ1-1; D is ambiguous. Germline CDR1 is SEHNR and CDR2 is FQNEAQ (reference sequence). V lost 2 bases, J lost 2 bases, and 12 bases lay in between. The CDR3 is made up of 15 amino acids. In DNA, the CDR3 is TGTGCCAGCAGCTTACCTGCCCGGTTAAACACTGAAGCTTTCTTT. It codes for CASSLPARLNTEAFF.